What follows describes a single TCR beta chain. Its antigen is not identified. TCRdb redid the calling of the reads with MiXCR, one entry per CDR3 protein. The table shows tens of thousands of distinct CDR3 sequences, with less than 25% occurring only once. The sample is drawn from a study of type 1 regulatory T cells. The overall study: An in vitro protocol generated T-allo10, a Tr1-enriched, alloantigen-specific CD4 T cell product. Study-level findings and limits: Tr1 cells had a more restricted TCR repertoire than non-Tr1 cells.

Between the trimmed V and J ends, which lost 8 bases and 6 bases, there was a span of 13 bases. This CDR3 spans 12 amino acids. Germline loops: CDR1 ENHRY, CDR2 SYGVKD. The chain joins TRBV10-3 to TRBJ2-5; D is possibly TRBD2 (5 bases). This TCR came from a human donor in good health. Material for sequencing was cultured type 1 regulatory T (Tr1) cells, either the whole culture or a sorted fraction (not recorded which). The CDR3 DNA is TGTGCCATCGGCGGAGGCTTGCAGACCCAGTACTTC. It specifies CAIGGGLQTQYF.